The 23 T cell receptor beta chains reported below all come from one sample, sequenced in a study of T cells in Graves' hyperthyroidism and ophthalmopathy. RNA transcripts were the template for amplifying TCR beta CDR3 regions. A first-round RT-PCR of the TCR CDR3 used the HTBI primer set. TCRdb processed the multiplex PCR reads anew with MiXCR; each CDR3 protein has one entry. The sample carries around 430,000 distinct CDR3 sequences, approximately 15% recorded once. The specimen sequenced was blood. These receptor sequences come from a woman aged 25 to 39 with Graves' hyperthyroidism.

At least ten counts were recorded for this clonotype. V and J are TRBV9 and TRBJ2-2; D not certain. Germline-derived CDR1 and CDR2 are SGDLS and YYNGEE. The CDR3 is made up of 16 amino acids. V dropped 0 bases and J dropped 0 bases, with 9 bases sitting between them. CDR3 amino acids: CASSVVADANTGELFF. CDR3 sequence (DNA): TGTGCCAGCAGCGTAGTGGCGGACGCGAACACCGGGGAGCTGTTTTTT.

This clonotype was recorded many times. V gene TRBV6-1 combines with J gene TRBJ2-1; tentative D call: TRBD2 (6 bases). Trimming took 0 bases from V and 4 from J, leaving 13 bases between them. The CDR3 is made up of 16 amino acids. The V gene's germline CDR1 is MNHNS and CDR2 SASEGT. CDR3 amino acids: CASSEALARRYNEQFF. DNA of the CDR3: TGTGCCAGCAGTGAAGCTCTAGCGCGACGGTACAATGAGCAGTTCTTC.

Concerning this clonotype: One junction end disagrees with the germline gene, perhaps due to a read error. The chain is built from TRBV6-8 and TRBJ2-7; 7 nucleotides align to TRBD2. The CDR3 runs to 12 residues. CDR1 and CDR2 from the germline V gene are MNHGY and SAAAGT. Here the CDR3 reads CANSYWEGKQYF. Written as DNA, the CDR3 is TGTGCCAACAGTTACTGGGAGGGCAAGCAGTACTTC.

The V and J genes are TRBV7-9 and TRBJ1-5; D might be TRBD1 (6 bases). The V gene lost 3 bases and the J gene lost 13 bases, with 13 bases spanning the gap. CDR1 is SEHNR and CDR2 is FQNEAQ in the germline V gene (reference sequence). The CDR3 has 12 residues. CDR3 sequence (DNA): TGTGCCAGCAGCTTGGGGGCACAGTGGCAGCATTTT. This codes for CASSLGAQWQHF.

The sample holds a few counts of this clonotype. The chain has TRBV19 and TRBJ2-1, with D possibly TRBD2 on 6 matching bases. This CDR3 is 16 amino acids long. Trimming took off 9 bases at V and 4 bases at J, with 22 bases between the two ends. Looked up from germline, CDR1 is LNHDA and CDR2 is SQIVND (reference sequence). In nucleotides, the CDR3 is TGTGCCAGCAGCCCAATCCCGGGACTGATATACAATGAGCAGTTCTTC. Protein: CASSPIPGLIYNEQFF.

This clonotype was seen many times. The chain has TRBV3-1 and TRBJ2-1; 11 bases align to TRBD2. The germline V gene has CDR1 LGHDT and CDR2 YNNKEL (reference sequence). V gave up 2 bases and J gave up 0 bases; unmatched junction bases: 0. The length of the CDR3 is 16 residues. In DNA form, the CDR3 reads TGTGCCAGCAGCCAAACTAGCGGGGGCTCCTACAATGAGCAGTTCTTC. This codes for CASSQTSGGSYNEQFF.

The chain links TRBV5-1 to TRBJ1-2, with D perhaps matching TRBD1 (5 bases). Trimming cost V 0 bases and J 0 bases, with 9 bases left between them. The length of the CDR3 is 15 residues. Germline V gene sequence: CDR1 SGHRS, CDR2 YFSETQ. As DNA, the CDR3 is TGCGCCAGCAGCTTGGGGGACGGGACTAACTATGGCTACACCTTC. The encoded protein is CASSLGDGTNYGYTF.

This chain connects TRBV19 to TRBJ1-2; 7 positions match TRBD1. CDR1 is LNHDA and CDR2 is SQIVND in the germline V gene (reference sequence). The V and J ends lost 4 bases and 4 bases, in that order; junction bases with no gene match: 6. The CDR3 covers 14 residues. CDR3 in amino acids: CASSRTTGAYGYTF. As DNA, the CDR3 is TGTGCCAGTAGTAGGACAACAGGGGCCTATGGCTACACCTTC.

The CDR3 spells CASSSGLHKNIQYF. The CDR3 DNA reads TGTGCCAGCAGTTCGGGACTCCACAAAAACATTCAGTACTTC. This chain links TRBV28 with TRBJ2-4, with D possibly matching TRBD2 (6 bases). Trimming removed 4 bases at V and 3 bases at J, with 10 bases between. Germline CDR1 and CDR2: MDHEN and SYDVKM. The CDR3 contains 14 residues.

At least ten counts were recorded for this clonotype. V and J are TRBV7-3 and TRBJ2-1; TRBD1 or TRBD2 may be the D gene (5 bases each). The germline gives CDR1 SGHTA, CDR2 FQGTGA. The ends were cut back, 4 bases at V and 9 bases at J, with 28 bases in the middle. This CDR3 has 18 residues. CDR3 sequence reads: CASSSRPPADSRRGEQFF. The CDR3 DNA sequence: TGTGCCAGCAGCTCCCGGCCCCCGGCAGACAGCCGACGGGGTGAGCAGTTCTTC. Together with reference TRBV7-3 and TRBJ2-1, the CDR3 gives the full variable domain: GAGVSQTPSNKVTEKGKYVELRCDPISGHTALYWYRQSLGQGPEFLIYFQGTGAADDSGLPNDRFFAVRPEGSVSTLKIQRTERGDSAVYLCASSSRPPADSRRGEQFFGPGTRLTVL.

This clonotype was recorded many times. The V and J genes are TRBV20-1 and TRBJ2-1, with 7 bases matching TRBD2. The CDR3 has 15 residues. V was pared by 6 bases and J by 8 bases, with 16 bases of the junction left unmatched. Germline CDR1 reads DFQATT; CDR2 reads SNEGSKA (reference sequence). The CDR3 coding sequence is TGCAGTGCCACCGATCCGACTAGCAGCGGCGATGAGCAGTTCTTC. It yields the protein CSATDPTSSGDEQFF.

The chain employs TRBV14 and TRBJ2-2; D ambiguous. The germline gives CDR1 SGHDN, CDR2 FVKESK. This CDR3 region has 13 residues. The V end was cut by 3 bases, the J end by 6 bases, with 8 bases between. CDR3: CASSQALAGELFF. The CDR3 DNA follows: TGTGCCAGCAGCCAGGCATTAGCCGGGGAGCTGTTTTTT.

This clonotype was seen many times. The chain recombines TRBV20-1 with TRBJ1-1; unclear D gene. Germline V gene data show CDR1 as DFQATT and CDR2 as SNEGSKA (reference sequence). The CDR3 runs 15 residues. The V end lost 3 bases, the J end lost 6 bases, and 20 bases lay between the germline ends. CDR3 region: CSASPFFMGIAEAFF. As DNA, the CDR3 is TGCAGTGCTAGTCCTTTTTTTATGGGGATAGCTGAAGCTTTCTTT.

This clonotype was picked up many times. The chain uses TRBV20-1 and TRBJ1-1; 7 nucleotides line up with TRBD1. The CDR3 consists of 12 residues. V trimming: 5 bases; J trimming: 1 base; junction bases outside the gene matches: 1. In germline, CDR1 is DFQATT, CDR2 SNEGSKA (reference sequence). Here the CDR3 DNA reads TGCAGTGCTCGACAGGGGAACACTGAAGCTTTCTTT. This sequence encodes CSARQGNTEAFF.

V gene TRBV11-2 combines with J gene TRBJ2-1; 10 bases align to TRBD2. V was pared by 5 bases and J by 6 bases, with 4 bases of the junction left unmatched. The CDR3 runs 14 residues. Germline loops: CDR1 SGHAT, CDR2 FQNNGV. This CDR3 is CASSVAGGVNEQFF. The CDR3 region has the DNA TGTGCCAGCAGCGTAGCGGGAGGCGTCAATGAGCAGTTCTTC.

In DNA form, the CDR3 reads TGTGCCAGCAGCTCACCTCCGGGACTAGCGGGAGGGGCGGCCGGGGAGCTGTTTTTT. Its protein product is CASSSPPGLAGGAAGELFF. This chain connects TRBV7-9 to TRBJ2-2; 16 bases are a match to TRBD2. V was clipped by 4 bases and J by 6 bases; unmatched bases: 11. The CDR3 runs 19 residues. Germline V gene data show CDR1 as SEHNR and CDR2 as FQNEAQ (reference sequence).

The rearrangement joins TRBV25-1 to TRBJ2-1, with 9 positions matching TRBD2. The CDR3 totals 15 residues. After removal of 0 bases from V and 9 bases from J, the junction contained 6 bases not matched to a gene. The germline CDR1 and CDR2 sequences are MGHDK and SYGVNS. The CDR3 nucleotides are TGTGCCAGCAGTGAATATGGGACTAGCTACGGTGAGCAGTTCTTC. Translation: CASSEYGTSYGEQFF.

This clonotype was picked up many times. The chain carries TRBV3-1 and TRBJ2-1; tentatively, D is TRBD1 (6 bases). The germline CDR1 and CDR2 sequences are LGHDT and YNNKEL (reference sequence). The CDR3 runs 13 residues. The V and J ends lost 0 bases and 10 bases respectively, with 10 bases between them. CDR3 region: CASSQEPQGEQFF. The CDR3 DNA sequence: TGTGCCAGCAGCCAAGAACCGCAGGGGGAGCAGTTCTTC.

This chain links TRBV5-1 with TRBJ1-4; 7 bases line up with TRBD1. V shed 0 bases, J shed 8 bases, and the junction held 10 bases outside the gene matches. Germline-derived CDR1 and CDR2 are SGHRS and YFSETQ. The CDR3 is 16 residues long. In nucleotides, the CDR3 is TGCGCCAGCAGCTTGGGGAGGGGGCAAACAGAGGAAAAACTGTTTTTT. It yields the protein CASSLGRGQTEEKLFF.

This clonotype came up many times. The chain carries TRBV29-1 and TRBJ2-1, with TRBD1 matching 8 bases. Trimming took 6 bases from V and 0 from J; bases not matched to a gene: 7. CDR1 SQVTM and CDR2 ANQGSEA come from the germline V gene. This CDR3 has 15 amino acids. The CDR3 bases are TGCAGCGTCGAAAGGACAGGGAGCTCCTACAATGAGCAGTTCTTC. It translates to CSVERTGSSYNEQFF.

This clonotype has a count of ten or more. This chain uses TRBV28 with TRBJ2-7; D is ambiguous. From germline, CDR1 is MDHEN and CDR2 SYDVKM. The V end lost 10 bases, the J end lost 0 bases, and 13 bases lay between the germline ends. The CDR3 consists of 13 residues. The CDR3 nucleotides are TGTGCCACCTCGTGGCGACCCTCCTACGAGCAGTACTTC. It specifies CATSWRPSYEQYF.

Remarks on this clonotype: Relative to the germline gene, one junction end is altered; a read error may explain this. The chain couples TRBV7-9 to TRBJ2-3; 7 bases align to TRBD1. The CDR3 is 16 residues long. CDR1 and CDR2 (germline): SEHNR, FQNEAQ (reference sequence). CDR3 in amino acids: CASSLGRGVGTDAQYF. In nucleotides, the CDR3 is TGTGCCAGCAGCTTGGGCAGGGGCGTAGGGACAGATGCGCAGTATTTT.

This clonotype showed up many times. The chain couples TRBV20-1 to TRBJ2-3; maybe TRBD2 (6 bases). The length of the CDR3 is 14 residues. Germline-derived CDR1 and CDR2 are DFQATT and SNEGSKA (reference sequence). Trimming removed 6 bases at V and 1 base at J, with 14 bases between. CDR3 DNA sequence: TGCAGTGCAGCCCGGAGGGCCGGCACAGATACGCAGTATTTT. Protein: CSAARRAGTDTQYF.